One T cell receptor beta chain is described in this entry. Its specificity is unknown. This CDR3 has 15 residues. Trimming took 7 bases from V and 0 from J; bases not matched to a gene: 6. Germline CDR1 reads MNHEY; CDR2 reads SMNVEV (reference sequence). The entry originates in a study of cytomegalovirus exposure and HLA in healthy donors. Study-wide findings and caveats: The TCR clusters that emerged in the first cohort tended, a later analysis found, to co-occur in the approximately 130 validation repertoires. Rarity marked most TCR sequences, yet some public TCRs occurred in many donors. Cytomegalovirus status was reportedly diagnosed by the classifier with high specificity and sensitivity.

The approximately 120-subject validation cohort, separate from the approximately 670-subject first cohort, included the donors. Profiled with immunoSEQ multiplex PCR; TCRdb holds only in-frame clones, not every one. The sample carries about 240,000 clones, about 86% recorded once. The chain employs TRBV27 and TRBJ1-3, with 7 nucleotides matching TRBD1. This receptor was identified in a man aged 18-30 years in good health and CMV-seronegative. The specimen was PBMCs. The CDR3 sequence: CASISTGTSGNTIYF. CDR3 DNA: TGTGCCAGCATCTCGACAGGGACCTCTGGAAACACCATATATTTT.